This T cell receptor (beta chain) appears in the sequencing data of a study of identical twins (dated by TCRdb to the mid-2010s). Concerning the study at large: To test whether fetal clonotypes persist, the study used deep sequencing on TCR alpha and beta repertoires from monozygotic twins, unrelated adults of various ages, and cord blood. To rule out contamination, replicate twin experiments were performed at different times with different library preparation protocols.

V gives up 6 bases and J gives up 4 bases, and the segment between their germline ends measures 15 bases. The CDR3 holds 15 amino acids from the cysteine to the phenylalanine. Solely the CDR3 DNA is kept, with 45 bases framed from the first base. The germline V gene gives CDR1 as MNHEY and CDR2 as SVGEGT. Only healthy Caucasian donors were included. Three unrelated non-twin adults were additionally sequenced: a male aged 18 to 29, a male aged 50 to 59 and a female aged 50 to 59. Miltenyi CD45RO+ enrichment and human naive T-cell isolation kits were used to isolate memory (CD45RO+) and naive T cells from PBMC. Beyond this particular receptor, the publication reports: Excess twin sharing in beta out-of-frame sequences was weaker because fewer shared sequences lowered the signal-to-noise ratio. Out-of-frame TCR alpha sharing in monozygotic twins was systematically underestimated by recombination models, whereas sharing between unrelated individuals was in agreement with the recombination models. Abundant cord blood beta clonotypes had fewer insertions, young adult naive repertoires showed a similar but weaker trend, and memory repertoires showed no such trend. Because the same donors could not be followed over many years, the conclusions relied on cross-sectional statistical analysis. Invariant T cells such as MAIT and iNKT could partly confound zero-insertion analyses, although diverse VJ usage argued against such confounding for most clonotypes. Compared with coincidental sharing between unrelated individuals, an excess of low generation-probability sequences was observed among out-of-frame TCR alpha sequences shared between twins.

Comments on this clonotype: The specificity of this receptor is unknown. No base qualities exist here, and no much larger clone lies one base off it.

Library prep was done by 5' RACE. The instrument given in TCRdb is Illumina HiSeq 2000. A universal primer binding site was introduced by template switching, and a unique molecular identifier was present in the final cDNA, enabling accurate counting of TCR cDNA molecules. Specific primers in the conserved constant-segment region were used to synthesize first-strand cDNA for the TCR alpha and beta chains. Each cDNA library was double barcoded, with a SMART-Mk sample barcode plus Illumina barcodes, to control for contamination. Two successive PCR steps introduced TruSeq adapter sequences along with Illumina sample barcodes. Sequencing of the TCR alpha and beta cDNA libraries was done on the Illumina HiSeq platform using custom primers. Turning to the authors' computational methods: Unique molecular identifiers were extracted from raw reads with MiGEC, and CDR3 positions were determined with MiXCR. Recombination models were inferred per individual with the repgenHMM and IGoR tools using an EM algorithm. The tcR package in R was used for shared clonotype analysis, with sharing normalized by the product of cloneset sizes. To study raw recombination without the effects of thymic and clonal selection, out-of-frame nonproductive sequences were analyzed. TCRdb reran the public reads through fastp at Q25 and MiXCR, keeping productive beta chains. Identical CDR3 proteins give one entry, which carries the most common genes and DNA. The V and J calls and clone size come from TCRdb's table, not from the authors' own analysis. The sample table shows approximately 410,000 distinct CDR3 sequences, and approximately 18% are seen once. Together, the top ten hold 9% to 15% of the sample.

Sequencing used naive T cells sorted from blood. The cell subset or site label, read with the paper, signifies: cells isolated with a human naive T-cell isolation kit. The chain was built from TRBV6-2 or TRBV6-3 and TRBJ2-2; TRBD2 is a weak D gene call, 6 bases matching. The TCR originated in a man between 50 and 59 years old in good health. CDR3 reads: CASSFSSASTGELFF. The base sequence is TGTGCCAGCAGCTTTTCTAGCGCGAGCACCGGGGAGCTGTTTTTT.